Presented here are 6 T cell receptor beta chains from one specimen sequenced in a study of early T cells in non-severe SARS-CoV-2 infection (TCRdb year 2021). Library preparation employed 5' RACE. The listed sequencing device is NextSeq 500. Using fastp trimming at Q25 and MiXCR clonotype assembly, TCRdb reanalyzed the public sequencing data and kept in-frame beta chains. Merged by CDR3 protein, the rows form single entries marked with the most common genes and DNA. For this sample the table gives some 35,000 distinct CDR3 sequences, of which 5.3% were detected only once. Of the sample, 30% is held by the ten largest clones. The sample comprised whole blood. The receptors shown here come from an adult who was a healthcare worker with PCR-confirmed SARS-CoV-2 infection or an uninfected control (not recorded which).

This clonotype came up many times. V gene TRBV9 combines with J gene TRBJ2-3; 10 bases map to TRBD2. Unmatched junction bases numbered 6, after V lost 0 bases and J lost 11 bases. This CDR3 has 14 residues. In germline, CDR1 is SGDLS, CDR2 YYNGEE. DNA for the CDR3: TGTGCCAGCAGCGTAGAACCCGGACTAGCGGTGCAGTATTTT. This encodes CASSVEPGLAVQYF. The variable domain in full, completed from reference TRBV9 and TRBJ2-3, reads DSGVTQTPKHLITATGQRVTLRCSPRSGDLSVYWYQQSLDQGLQFLIQYYNGEERAKGNILERFSAQQFPDLHSELNLSSLELGDSALYFCASSVEPGLAVQYFGPGTRLTVL.

This clonotype occurred a few times. The genes are TRBV27 and TRBJ1-6; 8 bases line up with TRBD1. Germline CDR1 and CDR2: MNHEY and SMNVEV (reference sequence). The junction had 6 bases not matched to a gene; V was cut back by 6 bases and J by 2 bases. This CDR3 comprises 16 residues. This chain's CDR3 is CASRRGQGTYNSPLHF. The DNA for the CDR3 is TGTGCCAGCAGGCGCGGACAGGGCACCTATAATTCACCCCTCCACTTT.

The table lists this clonotype with many counts. One end of the junction fails to match germline, which may point to a read error. The rearrangement links TRBV7-9 to TRBJ2-7, with D possibly called TRBD1 or TRBD2 (5 bases each). The length of the CDR3 is 11 residues. The germline V gene encodes CDR1 SEHNR and CDR2 FQNEAQ (reference sequence). CDR3 in amino acids: CASSSSGTPFF. CDR3 in DNA: TGTGCCAGCAGTTCCTCCGGGACGCCCTTTTTC.

This clonotype was seen only once. The chain combines TRBV9 with TRBJ1-3; D gene ambiguous. Looked up from germline, CDR1 is SGDLS and CDR2 is YYNGEE. CDR3 length equals 12 residues. Trimming stripped 4 bases from V and 6 bases from J, with 8 bases between. The CDR3 DNA reads as TGTGCCAGCAGCCCCCGCCTAAACACCATATATTTT. This translates into CASSPRLNTIYF.

In its sample, this clonotype was seen a few times. CDR3 in DNA: TGTGCTAGTGGTTTGGAGACTTACAATGAGCAGTTCTTC. This encodes CASGLETYNEQFF. The chain is built from TRBV12-5 and TRBJ2-1; unclear D gene. V shed 1 base and J shed 4 bases, with 5 bases lying between them. Germline V gives CDR1 LGHNT, CDR2 FRNRAP. The CDR3 has 13 residues.

The sample holds many counts of this clonotype. DNA for the CDR3: TGTGCTAGTGGTTTGGCCACGGCTCACAATCAGCCCCAGCATTTT. This encodes CASGLATAHNQPQHF. The chain employs TRBV12-5 and TRBJ1-5; D ambiguous. The V end lost 1 base, the J end lost 3 bases, and 10 bases lay between the germline ends. CDR1 is LGHNT, CDR2 FRNRAP, per germline. CDR3 length equals 15 residues.